These T cell receptor beta chains were read from a single sample in a study of Graves' ophthalmopathy and Graves' hyperthyroidism. TCRdb analysed the multiplex PCR reads with MiXCR anew, one entry per CDR3 protein. In the table there are approximately 410,000 distinct CDR3 sequences, 15% of which are singletons. The sequencing sample was made of peripheral blood. The receptor set was obtained from a woman under 30 with stable Graves' hyperthyroidism. The CDR3 runs from the conserved cysteine through the conserved F or W. The D gene is left open where the match is weak. Expanded clones get a size class; other rows say once, few or many, or leave the size out.

j_call | d_call | clone_size | v_call | cdr3_aa | cdr3_nt
TRBJ2-5 | NA | many | TRBV6-5 | CASSLGFGGQETQYF | TGTGCCAGCAGTTTAGGGTTTGGCGGGCAAGAGACCCAGTACTTC
TRBJ2-5 | TRBD2 | many | TRBV7-8 | CASSPGEGLFEETQYF | TGTGCCAGCAGCCCTGGGGAGGGACTGTTCGAAGAGACCCAGTACTTC
TRBJ2-2 | NA | many | TRBV20-1 | CSARLAGALTGELFF | TGCAGTGCTCGTCTGGCGGGGGCCCTCACCGGGGAGCTGTTTTTT
TRBJ1-1 | NA | many | TRBV10-3 | CAISDAANTEAFF | TGTGCCATCAGTGACGCGGCCAACACTGAAGCTTTCTTT
TRBJ1-5 | TRBD1 | many | TRBV6-2/TRBV6-3 | CASSDPGGRRNQPQHF | TGTGCCAGCAGCGATCCAGGGGGGCGCCGCAATCAGCCCCAGCATTTT
TRBJ1-1 | NA | many | TRBV19 | CASKGTQTPEAFF | TGTGCCAGTAAGGGCACACAGACGCCTGAAGCTTTCTTT
TRBJ2-5 | NA | many | TRBV7-9 | CANGGRLGQETQYF | TGTGCCAACGGAGGCCGGCTAGGACAAGAGACCCAGTACTTC
TRBJ2-5 | NA | many | TRBV11-3 | CASSHRPQETQYF | TGTGCCAGCAGCCACCGGCCTCAAGAGACCCAGTACTTC
TRBJ2-7 | TRBD2 | few | TRBV20-1 | CSASTSGGLLSYEQYF | TGCAGTGCTTCGACTAGCGGGGGCTTACTCTCCTACGAGCAGTACTTC
TRBJ1-1 | NA | many | TRBV27 | CASTGHMNTEAFF | TGTGCCAGCACCGGACACATGAACACTGAAGCTTTCTTT
TRBJ1-1 | NA | many | TRBV20-1 | CSARLVEGGGGMNTEAFF | TGCAGTGCTAGGTTAGTTGAGGGCGGCGGTGGCATGAACACTGAAGCTTTCTTT
TRBJ2-7 | NA | many | TRBV7-2 | CASSIRQAYEQYF | TGTGCCAGCAGCATTCGACAGGCCTACGAGCAGTACTTC
TRBJ2-2 | NA | few | TRBV5-1 | CASSKPAGWTGELFF | TGCGCCAGCAGCAAGCCCGCCGGGTGGACCGGGGAGCTGTTTTTT
TRBJ1-1 | NA | few | TRBV7-9 | CASSLSEFVNTEAFF | TGTGCCAGCAGCTTATCTGAGTTTGTAAACACTGAAGCTTTCTTT
TRBJ1-5 | NA | NA | TRBV2 | CASSDSGLRQPQHF | TGTGCCAGCAGTGATTCAGGGTTGCGTCAGCCCCAGCATTTT
TRBJ2-5 | NA | many | TRBV6-1 | CAGEQGKETQYF | TGTGCCGGAGAGCAGGGGAAGGAGACCCAGTACTTC
TRBJ1-1 | NA | many | TRBV20-1 | CSANRNTEAFF | TGCAGTGCCAACAGGAACACTGAAGCTTTCTTT
TRBJ1-5 | NA | NA | TRBV12-3/TRBV12-4 | CASSQGLSNQPQHF | TGTGCCAGCAGCCAGGGGTTGAGCAATCAGCCTCAGCATTTT
TRBJ2-7 | TRBD1 | many | TRBV6-1 | CASQGAPNEQYF | TGTGCCTCCCAGGGGGCGCCCAACGAGCAGTACTTC
TRBJ1-2 | NA | NA | TRBV24-1 | CATSDGERDYGYTF | TGTGCCACCAGTGACGGGGAGCGCGACTATGGTTACACCTTC
TRBJ2-5 | NA | many | TRBV12-3/TRBV12-4 | CASSLGASRETQYF | TGTGCCAGCAGTTTAGGTGCCAGCAGGGAGACCCAGTACTTC
TRBJ1-5 | NA | many | TRBV20-1 | CSARTGVSQPQHF | TGCAGTGCTAGAACGGGAGTCAGCCAGCCCCAGCATTTT
TRBJ1-2 | NA | NA | TRBV6-1 | CASSHRVKRGYTF | TGTGCCAGCAGCCACAGGGTAAAAAGGGGCTACACCTTC
TRBJ1-6 | NA | NA | TRBV11-3 | CASSQIHNSHLHF | TGTGCCAGCAGCCAAATCCATAATTCACACCTCCACTTT
TRBJ2-5 | NA | NA | TRBV11-1 | CASTSGGRETQYF | TGTGCCAGCACCTCCGGGGGGCGGGAGACCCAGTACTTC
TRBJ2-2 | TRBD2 | many | TRBV6-5 | CASNPSGGGGELFF | TGTGCCAGCAACCCTAGCGGGGGTGGCGGGGAGCTGTTTTTT
TRBJ2-5 | NA | few | TRBV14 | CASSQDFLTQETQYF | TGTGCCAGCAGCCAAGATTTCCTTACACAAGAGACCCAGTACTTC
TRBJ1-2 | TRBD1 | many | TRBV7-8 | CASSSYLGQGNGYTF | TGTGCCAGCAGCTCCTACCTGGGACAGGGTAATGGCTACACCTTC
TRBJ1-1 | TRBD1 | many | TRBV5-1 | CASSSPTGTENTEAFF | TGCGCCAGCAGCTCGCCCACCGGGACAGAGAACACTGAAGCTTTCTTT
TRBJ2-4 | NA | many | TRBV6-2/TRBV6-3 | CASNPGVGDIQYF | TGTGCCAGCAACCCAGGGGTGGGCGACATTCAGTACTTC
TRBJ2-5 | TRBD1 | NA | TRBV12-3/TRBV12-4 | CASSLWGQGQTQYF | TGTGCCAGCAGTTTGTGGGGACAGGGGCAGACCCAGTACTTC
TRBJ2-5 | TRBD2 | many | TRBV6-5 | CASNSGGYQETQYF | TGTGCCAGCAATAGCGGGGGGTACCAAGAGACCCAGTACTTC
TRBJ1-5 | NA | many | TRBV6-1 | CASSDSWAIYQPQHF | TGTGCCAGCAGTGATTCGTGGGCCATATATCAGCCCCAGCATTTT
TRBJ2-2 | TRBD1 | NA | TRBV4-3 | CASSHEPGQGISKANTGELFF | TGCGCCAGCAGCCATGAGCCGGGACAGGGCATTAGTAAAGCGAACACCGGGGAGCTGTTTTTT
TRBJ1-5 | TRBD1 | many | TRBV20-1 | CSATRTGKNQPQHF | TGCAGTGCTACTAGGACAGGGAAGAATCAGCCCCAGCATTTT
TRBJ2-2 | NA | NA | TRBV12-3/TRBV12-4 | CASSPTLPGELFF | TGTGCCAGCAGTCCTACCCTCCCCGGGGAGCTGTTTTTT
TRBJ1-1 | TRBD1 | NA | TRBV6-2/TRBV6-3 | CASTRTGGRSTEVFF | TGTGCCAGCACTCGGACAGGGGGAAGGAGTACTGAAGTTTTCTTT
TRBJ1-2 | NA | many | TRBV5-1 | CASSLAGKGYTF | TGCGCCAGCAGCTTGGCAGGGAAGGGCTACACCTTC
TRBJ1-1 | NA | many | TRBV6-5 | CASSYGQYTEAFF | TGTGCCAGCAGTTATGGGCAGTACACTGAAGCTTTCTTT
TRBJ1-5 | TRBD1 | NA | TRBV5-8 | CASSLNRGDHQPQHF | TGTGCCAGCAGCTTGAACAGGGGCGACCACCAGCCCCAGCATTTT
TRBJ1-1 | NA | many | TRBV12-3/TRBV12-4 | CASSSRFTEAFF | TGTGCCAGCAGCTCTAGATTCACTGAAGCTTTCTTT
TRBJ2-7 | NA | NA | TRBV24-1 | CATSDQPRRGSHEQYF | TGTGCCACCAGTGATCAGCCGCGACGGGGGAGCCACGAGCAGTACTTC
TRBJ1-1 | NA | many | TRBV19 | CASPLAGGGTEAFF | TGTGCCAGTCCCCTGGCGGGGGGCGGGACTGAAGCTTTCTTT
TRBJ2-4 | NA | few | TRBV7-2 | CASSLARNGGRNIQYF | TGTGCCAGCAGCTTAGCGCGGAACGGGGGAAGGAACATTCAGTACTTC
TRBJ1-5 | NA | many | TRBV24-1 | CATSDLNSNQPQHF | TGTGCCACCAGTGATTTGAATAGCAATCAGCCCCAGCATTTT
TRBJ2-7 | NA | many | TRBV19 | CASSTPSFGAEQYF | TGTGCCAGTAGTACCCCCAGCTTCGGGGCCGAGCAGTACTTC
TRBJ1-1 | NA | many | TRBV7-8 | CASSSSFTGTNTEAFF | TGTGCCAGCAGCTCTTCTTTCACAGGGACGAACACTGAAGCTTTCTTT
TRBJ2-3 | TRBD2 | few | TRBV24-1 | CATSDAGPGTSGSTDTQYF | TGTGCCACCAGTGATGCAGGACCCGGGACTAGCGGGAGCACAGATACGCAGTATTTT
TRBJ1-5 | TRBD1 | many | TRBV19 | CASSPSDRGSNQPQHF | TGTGCCAGTAGTCCTTCGGACAGGGGTAGCAATCAGCCCCAGCATTTT
TRBJ1-5 | TRBD1 | many | TRBV20-1 | CSARGDRDQPQHF | TGCAGTGCTAGGGGGGACAGGGATCAGCCCCAGCATTTT
TRBJ1-2 | NA | many | TRBV4-2 | CASSGQEINYGYTF | TGTGCCAGCAGCGGACAAGAGATTAACTATGGCTACACCTTC
TRBJ1-2 | TRBD1 | many | TRBV19 | CASSITGVSYGYTF | TGTGCCAGTAGTATCACAGGGGTATCCTATGGCTACACCTTC
TRBJ1-5 | TRBD1 | NA | TRBV15 | CATSSKGQGNQPQHF | TGTGCCACCAGCAGTAAGGGACAGGGCAATCAGCCCCAGCATTTT
TRBJ2-5 | NA | many | TRBV18 | CASSPTEETQYF | TGTGCCAGCTCACCGACAGAAGAGACCCAGTACTTC
TRBJ2-7 | TRBD1 | NA | TRBV2 | CASSARGREQYF | TGTGCCAGCAGTGCCAGGGGGCGTGAGCAGTACTTC
TRBJ2-7 | NA | many | TRBV28 | CASSLTAPPYEQYF | TGTGCCAGCAGTTTAACGGCCCCGCCCTACGAGCAGTACTTC
TRBJ2-7 | TRBD1 | many | TRBV11-2 | CASSLGRGLGEQYF | TGTGCCAGCAGCTTAGGCAGGGGGCTGGGAGAGCAGTACTTC
TRBJ1-5 | NA | many | TRBV15 | CATSRGEGNVQPQHF | TGTGCCACCAGCAGGGGGGAGGGTAACGTACAGCCCCAGCATTTT
TRBJ1-1 | NA | NA | TRBV7-9 | CASSLAGDWNTEAFF | TGTGCCAGCAGCTTAGCAGGGGATTGGAACACTGAAGCTTTCTTT